This T cell receptor (beta chain) was captured by sequencing in a study of T-cell reconstitution after alpha-beta-depleted transplantation in children (dated by TCRdb to the mid-2010s). At the level of the whole study: The study quantitatively tracked T-cell immune reconstitution after TCRalphabeta/CD19-depleted allogeneic hematopoietic cell transplantation in children using TCR repertoire profiling.

CDR1 SGHTA and CDR2 FQGNSA were looked up in the germline V gene. V loses 2 bases, J loses 6 bases, and the germline ends lie 11 bases apart. The CDR3 has 14 amino acids, counting the end cysteine and phenylalanine. CDR3 DNA only is kept here, 42 bases in frame from base 1. The library was produced with PCR. Sequenced using an Illumina HiSeq 2500. Molecular barcoding was employed in the preparation of TCR libraries, with unique molecular identifiers being used to normalize TCRbeta repertoire quantification. TCRdb's own reprocessing of the public reads used fastp at Q25 and MiXCR and kept productive beta chains. Each entry merges the rows of one CDR3 protein and shows their most common DNA and genes. This sample is represented by under 300,000 distinct CDR3 sequences; 9.7% of them were singletons. About 4.9% of the sample lies in the top ten. This clonotype has at least ten counts. Which antigen it targets is not known. Base qualities are not provided; no much larger clone lies one nucleotide away.

The clonotype was recovered from a human donor who donated a stem cell graft to a child with SCID. Sequenced material: PBMCs from the stem cell graft donor, taken from the stem cell graft. This receptor chain uses TRBV7-2 and TRBJ1-5; the D gene remains uncertain. The CDR3 in this case is CASSLTRLSQPQHF. The DNA sequence reads TGTGCCAGCAGCTTAACCAGGCTCAGTCAGCCCCAGCATTTT.